This T cell receptor (beta chain) was sequenced in a study of OX40 agonist ivuxolimab in advanced cancers. On the study more broadly: Three partial responders included one hepatocellular carcinoma patient and two cutaneous melanoma patients.

The repertoire was sequenced with immunoSEQ multiplex PCR; TCRdb's copy has only in-frame clones and lacks some. The sample includes tens of thousands of clones, about 85% seen only once; the top ten take about 9.8%. Trimming at V came to 5 bases and at J to 1 base, leaving 5 bases not matched to a gene. Germline lookup yields CDR1 SNHLY and CDR2 FYNNEI. The CDR3 is 15 residues long. Blood draws occurred at baseline, cycle 4 day 1, and cycle 7 day 1. This chain joins TRBV2 and TRBJ2-4, with TRBD1 identical over 7 bases. The TCR sequence derives from an adult with an advanced solid tumor such as melanoma, head and neck, liver or kidney cancer. Here the sequenced sample was CD4+ or CD8+ T cells sorted from blood, taken in a trial of the OX40 agonist ivuxolimab. CDR3 sequence: CASSHRGPAKNIQYF. Written as DNA, the CDR3 is TGTGCCAGCAGTCACAGGGGTCCGGCCAAAAACATTCAGTACTTC.